This T cell receptor beta chain was retrieved from a study of a mutant IDH1 vaccine in newly diagnosed glioma. CDR1 and CDR2 from the germline V gene are MNHNY and SVGAGI (reference sequence). This CDR3 spans 13 amino acids. The V end was cut by 0 bases, the J end by 4 bases, with 6 bases between. Repertoires were generated with immunoSEQ multiplex PCR, while TCRdb's copy carries only in-frame clones and drops some. The sample contains approximately 54,000 clones, roughly 80% of which appear only once. Time point indicated: baseline, week 1 (first vaccination visit). Treatment reported: pre-vaccination baseline after standard-of-care therapy.

The sequence was collected from a man aged 18 to 29 with glioma. The sequencing used PBMCs, collected from a glioma patient treated with radiotherapy, temozolomide or both. This chain links TRBV6-6 with TRBJ1-1; D uncertain. The CDR3 DNA follows: TGTGCCAGCAGTTACTCGCCCTTCACTGAAGCTTTCTTT. It is translated as CASSYSPFTEAFF.